Presented here are 6 T cell receptor beta chains from one specimen sequenced in a study of identical twins (TCRdb year 2016). The method behind the library was 5' RACE. Sequenced using an Illumina HiSeq 2000. TCRdb reanalyzed the raw reads on its own, using fastp at Q25 for trimming and MiXCR for clone calling, and kept in-frame beta chains. CDR3 protein sequences are deduplicated, and each keeps its most common genes and DNA. This sample has about 1.7 million distinct CDR3 sequences in its table, and about 32% of those were observed once. Together, the top ten hold over 0.25% of the sample. The specimen was cord blood. The receptors stem from a newborn girl in good health.

The rearrangement links TRBV20-1 to TRBJ2-2, with 11 bases that match TRBD2. The germline CDR1 and CDR2 sequences are DFQATT and SNEGSKA (reference sequence). J lost 5 bases, V lost 0 bases, and 8 bases had no gene match. This CDR3 spans 17 amino acids. The CDR3 spells CSARDLGLAGHTGELFF. DNA for the CDR3: TGCAGTGCTAGAGATCTAGGACTAGCGGGCCATACCGGGGAGCTGTTTTTT.

This chain joins TRBV24-1 and TRBJ2-5; TRBD1 agrees at 7 bases. Germline lookup yields CDR1 KGHDR and CDR2 SFDVKD. The CDR3 spans 14 residues. The J segment lost 7 bases and the V segment lost 4 bases, leaving 8 bases of the junction unmatched. CDR3 protein: CATSDSDRVGTQYF. CDR3 sequence (DNA): TGTGCCACCAGTGACTCCGACAGGGTTGGGACCCAGTACTTC.

The rearrangement joins TRBV29-1 to TRBJ2-7; 7 bases agree with TRBD2. With V trimmed by 7 bases and J by 7 bases, 19 bases remained unmatched. The CDR3 is made up of 15 amino acids. CDR1 is SQVTM and CDR2 is ANQGSEA in the germline V gene. Here the CDR3 DNA reads TGCAGCGGCCAACTAGCGTATAGCTCCTACAATGAGCAGTACTTC. Translating it yields CSGQLAYSSYNEQYF.

The chain is built from TRBV29-1 and TRBJ1-1, with D maybe TRBD1 (5 bases). The CDR3 sequence is 11 residues long. In germline, CDR1 is SQVTM, CDR2 ANQGSEA. The V and J ends lost 5 bases and 6 bases respectively, with 10 bases between them. CDR3 sequence: CSVRGWAEAFF. The CDR3 DNA is TGCAGCGTTAGGGGTTGGGCTGAAGCTTTCTTT.

There are many counts of this clonotype. The chain joins TRBV12-3 or TRBV12-4 to TRBJ2-1; D is perhaps TRBD1 (6 bases). CDR3 length: 15 residues. V lost 7 bases, J lost 3 bases, and 16 bases lay in between. CDR3 nucleotides: TGTGCCAGCACCGATGTCGGGACAAACTACAATGAGCAGTTCTTC. Protein sequence: CASTDVGTNYNEQFF.

This clonotype was counted only a few times. The genes are TRBV6-2 or TRBV6-3 and TRBJ2-7, with unresolved D. There are 15 residues in the CDR3. Per germline, CDR1 MNHEY and CDR2 SVGEGT. Trimming pared 0 bases from V and 5 bases from J, leaving 14 bases between. The DNA of the CDR3 is TGTGCCAGCAGTTACTCGAGAGTGGACCCCCACGAGCAGTACTTC. Translated: CASSYSRVDPHEQYF.